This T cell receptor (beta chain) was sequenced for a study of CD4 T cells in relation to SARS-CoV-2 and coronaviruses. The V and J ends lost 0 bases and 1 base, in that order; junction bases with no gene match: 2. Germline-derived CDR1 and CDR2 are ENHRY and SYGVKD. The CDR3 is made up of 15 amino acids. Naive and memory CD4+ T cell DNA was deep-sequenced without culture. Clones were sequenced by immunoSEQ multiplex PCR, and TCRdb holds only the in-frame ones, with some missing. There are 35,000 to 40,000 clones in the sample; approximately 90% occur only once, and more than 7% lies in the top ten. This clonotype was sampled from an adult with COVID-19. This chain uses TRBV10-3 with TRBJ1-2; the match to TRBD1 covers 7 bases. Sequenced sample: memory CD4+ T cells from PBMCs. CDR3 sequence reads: CAISESQGYNYGYTF. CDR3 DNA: TGTGCCATCAGTGAGTCACAGGGGTATAACTATGGCTACACCTTC.